Presented here are 6 T cell receptor beta chains from one specimen sequenced in a study of blood T cell repertoires in COVID-19. The method was immunoSEQ multiplex PCR; TCRdb's version includes in-frame clones alone and lacks a portion of them. The profile shows some 400,000 clones, approximately 86% of them singletons. Material: peripheral blood. The receptors were gathered from a human donor in a cohort sampled during active COVID-19.

The chain uses TRBV7-2 and TRBJ2-3; 10 nucleotides match TRBD2. The CDR3 extends over 17 amino acids. V gave up 2 bases and J gave up 4 bases; unmatched junction bases: 9. CDR1 SGHTA and CDR2 FQGNSA come from the germline V gene. The CDR3 DNA follows: TGTGCCAGCAGCTTAAATTTAGCGGGAGGCGGCGCAGATACGCAGTATTTT. Translating it yields CASSLNLAGGGADTQYF.

The chain recombines TRBV20-1 with TRBJ2-7; a possible D gene is TRBD1 (6 bases). This CDR3 contains 11 residues. Trimming stripped 8 bases from V and 3 bases from J, with 11 bases between. Germline values: CDR1 DFQATT, CDR2 SNEGSKA (reference sequence). CDR3 region: CSLGRGYEQYF. In DNA form, the CDR3 reads TGCAGTCTGGGCAGGGGCTACGAGCAGTACTTC.

The chain employs TRBV19 and TRBJ1-2; the D is unclear. The CDR3 has 14 residues. The germline V gene encodes CDR1 LNHDA and CDR2 SQIVND (reference sequence). The ends were cut back, 6 bases at V and 0 bases at J, with 11 bases in the middle. CDR3 protein: CASSRGPANYGYTF. The CDR3 DNA is TGTGCCAGTAGCCGAGGGCCTGCTAACTATGGCTACACCTTC.

This clone is a singleton in its sample. The J gene is TRBJ2-3, the V gene TRBV7-8; tentative D call: TRBD1 (6 bases). Germline V lookup: CDR1 SGHVS, CDR2 FQNEAQ. V lost 1 base to trimming and J lost 0 bases, with 11 bases between them. The CDR3 is 16 residues long. CDR3 nucleotides: TGTGCCAGCAGCTTAGTCACAGGGAAAAGCACAGATACGCAGTATTTT. It translates to CASSLVTGKSTDTQYF.

The genes are TRBV9 and TRBJ2-5, with 8 bases lining up with TRBD2. Per the germline V gene, CDR1 is SGDLS and CDR2 is YYNGEE. J was trimmed by 4 bases and V by 1 base; bases with no gene match: 6. The CDR3 length is 15 residues. CDR3 sequence reads: CASSVSGAGAETQYF. CDR3 nucleotide sequence: TGTGCCAGCAGCGTATCAGGAGCGGGGGCAGAGACCCAGTACTTC.

The genes are TRBV7-9 and TRBJ2-1; 9 bases agree with TRBD1. The CDR3 sequence is 14 residues long. J lost 7 bases, V lost 5 bases, and 6 bases had no gene match. Germline assignment: CDR1 SEHNR and CDR2 FQNEAQ (reference sequence). CDR3 nucleotides: TGTGCCAGCAGCGGGACAGGGCTGATTAATGAGCAGTTCTTC. Its protein is CASSGTGLINEQFF.